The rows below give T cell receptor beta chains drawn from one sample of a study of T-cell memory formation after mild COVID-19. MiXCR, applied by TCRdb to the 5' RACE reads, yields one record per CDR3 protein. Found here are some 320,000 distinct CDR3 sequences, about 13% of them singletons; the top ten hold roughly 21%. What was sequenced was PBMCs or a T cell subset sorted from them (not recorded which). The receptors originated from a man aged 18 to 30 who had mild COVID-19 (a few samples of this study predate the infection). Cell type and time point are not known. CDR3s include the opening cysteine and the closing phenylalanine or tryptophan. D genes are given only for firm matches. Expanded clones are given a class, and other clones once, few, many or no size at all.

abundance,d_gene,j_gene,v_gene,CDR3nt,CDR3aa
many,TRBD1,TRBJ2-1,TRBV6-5,TGTGCCAGCAGTTCCGGGACAGATTCCTACAATGAGCAGTTCTTC,CASSSGTDSYNEQFF
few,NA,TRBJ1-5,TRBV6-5,TGTGCCAGCAGTTACAGCGTCAATCAGCCCCAGCATTTT,CASSYSVNQPQHF
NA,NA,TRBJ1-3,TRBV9,TGTGCCAGCAGAAGGACAGACGGAAACACCATATATTTT,CASRRTDGNTIYF
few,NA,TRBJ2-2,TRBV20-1,TGCAGTGCTCCGTACGGGTCCGGGGAGCTGTTTTTT,CSAPYGSGELFF
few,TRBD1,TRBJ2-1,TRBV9,TGTGCCAGCAGCCCTGGACAGGGTCGGAATGAGCAGTTCTTC,CASSPGQGRNEQFF
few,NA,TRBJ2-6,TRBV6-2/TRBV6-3,TGTGCCAGCAGTTCGACAGTCTCTGGGGCCAACGTCCTGACTTTC,CASSSTVSGANVLTF
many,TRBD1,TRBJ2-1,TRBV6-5,TGTGCCAGCGGCCGGGACAGTTCCTACAATGAGCAGTTCTTC,CASGRDSSYNEQFF
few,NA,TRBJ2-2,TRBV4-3,TGCGCCAGCAGCCACAGGGCGGTCCCCACCGGGGAGCTGTTTTTT,CASSHRAVPTGELFF
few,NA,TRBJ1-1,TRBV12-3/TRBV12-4,TGTGCCAGTACAGGGTCTTCTCCTGAAGCTTTCTTT,CASTGSSPEAFF
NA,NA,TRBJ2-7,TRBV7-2,TGTGCCAGCAGCTTATACAAAGGACCCGAGCAGTACTTC,CASSLYKGPEQYF
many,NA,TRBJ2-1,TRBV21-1,TGTGCCAGCAGCACCTCCCCAGCGGGAGAAGAGCAGTTCTTC,CASSTSPAGEEQFF
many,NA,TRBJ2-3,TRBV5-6,TGTGCCAGCAGCGACACAGGGAGAGATACGCAGTATTTT,CASSDTGRDTQYF
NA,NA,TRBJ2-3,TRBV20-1,TGCAGTGCTAGTGCAGGGGTGGGAGATACGCAGTATTTT,CSASAGVGDTQYF
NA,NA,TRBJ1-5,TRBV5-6,TGTGCCAGCAGCGGGGGACCGAACGATCAGCCCCAGCATTTT,CASSGGPNDQPQHF
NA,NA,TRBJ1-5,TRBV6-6,TGTGCCAGCCTTCCGAGTTATAGCAATCAGCCCCAGCATTTT,CASLPSYSNQPQHF
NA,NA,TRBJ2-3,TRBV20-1,TGCAGTGCTAGTATTTCGGATACGCAGTATTTT,CSASISDTQYF
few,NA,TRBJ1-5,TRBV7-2,TGTGCCAGCAGCTTAGGTGGTCAGAATCATCAGCCCCAGCATTTT,CASSLGGQNHQPQHF
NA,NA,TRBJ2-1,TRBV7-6,TGTGCCAGCAGCCCAGGGGTCCTCAATGAGCAGTTCTTC,CASSPGVLNEQFF
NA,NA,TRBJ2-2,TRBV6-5,TGTGCCAGCGGTTCGGAGTTTAACACCGGGGAGCTGTTTTTT,CASGSEFNTGELFF
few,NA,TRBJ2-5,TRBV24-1,TGTGCCACCAGTGATTACCATAAGAAGCAAGAGACCCAGTACTTC,CATSDYHKKQETQYF
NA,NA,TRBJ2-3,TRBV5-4,TGTGCCAGCAGCTTGGATTGGCGCGAGACGCAGTATTTT,CASSLDWRETQYF
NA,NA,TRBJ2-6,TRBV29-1,TGCAGCGTTAAACAGGGAGAATCTGGGGCCAACGTCCTGACTTTC,CSVKQGESGANVLTF
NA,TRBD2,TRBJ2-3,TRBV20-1,TGCAGTGCTCCCCGGGACGCGGGAGGGGGTCTAGATACGCAGTATTTT,CSAPRDAGGGLDTQYF
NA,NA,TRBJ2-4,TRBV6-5,TGTGCCAGCAGTTACTCTTATGGGGGTTCCAAAAACATTCAGTACTTC,CASSYSYGGSKNIQYF
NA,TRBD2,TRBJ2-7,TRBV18,TGTGCCAGCTCACCACCATTTACTAGCGGGGGGTTGTACGAGCAGTACTTC,CASSPPFTSGGLYEQYF
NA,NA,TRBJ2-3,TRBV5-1,TGCGCCAGCAGCTTGCAGGACGAAGATACGCAGTATTTT,CASSLQDEDTQYF
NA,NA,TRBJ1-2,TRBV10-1,TGCGCCAGCAGAACAATAAGAAGAGGCTACACCTTC,CASRTIRRGYTF
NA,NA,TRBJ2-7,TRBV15,TGTGCCACCAGCAGAGAACGAGGGTCAGTTTCCTACGAGCAGTACTTC,CATSRERGSVSYEQYF
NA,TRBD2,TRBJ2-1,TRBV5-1,TGCGCCAGCAGCGCAGGGACTAGCTCCTACAATGAGCAGTTCTTC,CASSAGTSSYNEQFF
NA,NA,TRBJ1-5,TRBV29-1,TGCAGCGTTGTTTCGGGGATCAATCAGCCCCAGCATTTT,CSVVSGINQPQHF
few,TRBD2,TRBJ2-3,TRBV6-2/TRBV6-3,TGTGCCAGCAGTTACTCGGTTAGCGGGGGGGCCAGCACAGATACGCAGTATTTT,CASSYSVSGGASTDTQYF
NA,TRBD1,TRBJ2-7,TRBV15,TGTGCCACCAGCGTCTCCGACAGGGCCTCCTACGAGCAGTACTTC,CATSVSDRASYEQYF
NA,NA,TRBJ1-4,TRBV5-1,TGCGCCAGCAGCTTGAGCGGGGGTTGGAATGAAAAACTGTTTTTT,CASSLSGGWNEKLFF
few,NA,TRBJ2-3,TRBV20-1,TGCAGTGCGCAGACAGGTGGAGATACGCAGTATTTT,CSAQTGGDTQYF
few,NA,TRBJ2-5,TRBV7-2,TGTGCCACCCAGGGGAGTCGGGGAACAGAGACCCAGTACTTC,CATQGSRGTETQYF
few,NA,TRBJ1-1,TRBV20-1,TGCAGTGCTAGGTTATCAGCTTTCTTT,CSARLSAFF
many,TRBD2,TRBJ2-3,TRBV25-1,TGTGCCAGCAGTGGGGGGGGGAGGGCAGATACGCAGTATTTT,CASSGGGRADTQYF
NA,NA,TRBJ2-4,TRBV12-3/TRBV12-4,TGTGCCAGCAGCCCTGGGGGTGGCGCCATTCAGTACTTC,CASSPGGGAIQYF
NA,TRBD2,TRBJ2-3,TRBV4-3,TGCGCCAGCAGCCCTCTTTACAGCGGGGGGGCGGATACGCAGTATTTT,CASSPLYSGGADTQYF
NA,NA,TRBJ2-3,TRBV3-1,TGTGCCAGCAGCCAAGATCGCAATACGCAGTATTTT,CASSQDRNTQYF
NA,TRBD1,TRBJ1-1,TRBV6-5,TGTGCCAGCAGCCGAGGGACAGTAGGCACTGAAGCTTTCTTT,CASSRGTVGTEAFF
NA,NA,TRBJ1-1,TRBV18,TGTGCCAGCTCACCACATCCGGGGGCCTTGAACACTGAAGCTTTCTTT,CASSPHPGALNTEAFF
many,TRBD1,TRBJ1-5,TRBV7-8,TGTGCCAGCAGCCCCAGGGACAGGAGTGGATATAGCAATCAGCCCCAGCATTTT,CASSPRDRSGYSNQPQHF
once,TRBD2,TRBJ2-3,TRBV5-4,TGTGCCAGCAGCTTGGGTGGCGGGGGAGGAGATACGCAGTATTTT,CASSLGGGGGDTQYF
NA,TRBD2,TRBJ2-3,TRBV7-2,TGTGCCAGCCATAGCGGGGGGCACGATACGCAGTATTTT,CASHSGGHDTQYF
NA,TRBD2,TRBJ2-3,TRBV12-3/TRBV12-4,TGTGCCAGCAGTTTAAGGACTAGGGACACAGATACGCAGTATTTT,CASSLRTRDTDTQYF
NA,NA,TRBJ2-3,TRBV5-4,TGTGCCAGCAGCTCCGGCCCTACGCAGTATTTT,CASSSGPTQYF
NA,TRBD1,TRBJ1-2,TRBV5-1,TGCGCCAGCAGCGATCGGACAGGGGGTAACTATGGCTACACCTTC,CASSDRTGGNYGYTF
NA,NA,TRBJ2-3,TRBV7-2,TGTGCCAGCAGCTTTGCTAGTTCCAAAGATACGCAGTATTTT,CASSFASSKDTQYF
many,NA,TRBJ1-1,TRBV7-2,TGTGCCAGCAGCTTTGGGCCTGAAGCTTTCTTT,CASSFGPEAFF
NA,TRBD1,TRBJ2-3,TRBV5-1,TGCGCCAGCAGGACCGGGACAGGTGGCACAGATACGCAGTATTTT,CASRTGTGGTDTQYF
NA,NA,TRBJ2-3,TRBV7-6,TGTGCCAGCAGCTTTCACCTCACAGATACGCAGTATTTT,CASSFHLTDTQYF
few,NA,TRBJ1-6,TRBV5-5,TGTGCCAGCAGCTTGGAGAGCACACGCTATAATTCACCCCTCCACTTT,CASSLESTRYNSPLHF
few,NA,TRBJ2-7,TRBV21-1,TGTGCCAGCACGCCTAGACGGGGGGTCTCCGCCTACGAGCAGTACTTC,CASTPRRGVSAYEQYF
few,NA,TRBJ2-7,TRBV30,TGTGCCTGGAGTGCCTCCATAAAGACCAGCTACGAGCAGTACTTC,CAWSASIKTSYEQYF